The clone carrying this T cell receptor (beta chain) was detected once. Per germline, CDR1 SGHTA and CDR2 FQGNSA. The CDR3 consists of 13 residues. The V end was cut by 5 bases, the J end by 7 bases, with 11 bases between. The sample originates from a study of PD-L1 blockade in urothelial cancer. Across the whole study: Every 3 weeks, patients received intravenous atezolizumab 1,200 mg, beginning 2014. The study recovered a median of around 150,000 T cells per blood sample.

Method: immunoSEQ multiplex PCR; TCRdb's copy keeps in-frame clones and lacks some. The sample consists of 95,000 or so clones, around 90% of them appearing once. The time point was: pretreatment peripheral blood. The sample here was PBMCs, taken around atezolizumab (anti-PD-L1) treatment. This TCR was recovered from a man aged 55 to 69 with urothelial cancer. The V gene is TRBV7-2, the J gene TRBJ1-4, with D unresolved. CDR3 loop: CASSQSEGEKLFF. The CDR3 nucleotides read TGTGCCAGCAGCCAATCCGAGGGTGAAAAACTGTTTTTT. Supplemented by reference TRBV7-2 and TRBJ1-4, the full variable domain reads GAGVSQSPSNKVTEKGKDVELRCDPISGHTALYWYRQSLGQGLEFLIYFQGNSAPDKSGLPSDRFSAERTGGSVSTLTIQRTQQEDSAVYLCASSQSEGEKLFFGSGTQLSVL.